The source of this T cell receptor beta chain is a study of shared clonotypes between healthy human individuals. Study-wide results and limits: Depth was large, yet rarefaction showed that sorted-subset sequencing was incomplete.

Germline assignment: CDR1 SGHNT and CDR2 YYREEE (reference sequence). V gave up 5 bases and J gave up 3 bases, with 8 bases separating them. This CDR3 has 12 residues. Profiled with immunoSEQ multiplex PCR; TCRdb holds only in-frame clones, not every one. Of millions of clones in the sample, about 95% were seen once. Naive CD8 populations comprised CD45RO-negative cells positively selected for CCR7, excluding terminally differentiated effector memory CD45RA+ cells. Each donor was a Caucasian adult residing in Nashville, Tennessee. As to this clone: The antigen remains undetermined. The sample carries other DNA sequences with the same CDR3.

The TCR was taken from a man aged 18 to 30 in good health. This sequence joins TRBV5-4 and TRBJ1-1, with a weak D call TRBD1 (6 bases). Sequencing was done on a sample of naive CD8+ T cells sorted from blood. DNA of the CDR3: TGTGCCAGCAGGGCAGGGGACACTGAAGCTTTCTTT. It yields the protein CASRAGDTEAFF.